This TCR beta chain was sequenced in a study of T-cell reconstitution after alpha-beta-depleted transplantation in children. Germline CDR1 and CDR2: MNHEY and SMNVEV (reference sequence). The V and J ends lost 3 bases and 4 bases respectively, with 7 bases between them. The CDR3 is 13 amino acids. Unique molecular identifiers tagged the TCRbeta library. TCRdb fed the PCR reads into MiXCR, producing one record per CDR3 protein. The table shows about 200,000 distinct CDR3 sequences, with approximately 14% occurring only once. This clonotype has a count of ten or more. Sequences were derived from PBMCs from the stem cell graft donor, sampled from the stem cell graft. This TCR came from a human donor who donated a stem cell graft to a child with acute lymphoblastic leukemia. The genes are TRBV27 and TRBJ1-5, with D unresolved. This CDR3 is CASSLRENQPQHF. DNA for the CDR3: TGTGCCAGCAGTTTGAGGGAGAATCAGCCCCAGCATTTT.